The sequence of this TCR beta chain was determined in a study of T cells in Graves' hyperthyroidism and ophthalmopathy. The study, taken as a whole, reports: Among clonotypes expanded in thyroid above 0.001, most were also found in blood.

Comment on this clonotype: Its antigen is still unknown. One end of the junction does not line up with germline, which may come from a read error.

TCR beta CDR3 regions were amplified from RNA. In the first-round RT-PCR of the TCR CDR3, the HTBI primer set was used. TCRdb reprocessed the multiplex PCR reads with MiXCR, giving one entry per CDR3 protein. This sample has hundreds of thousands of distinct CDR3 sequences, with approximately 42% found just once. Diagnostic assessment was based on clinical symptoms, serum thyroxine and TRAb, thyroid ultrasound and orbital computed tomography. Sequencing was performed on peripheral blood or thyroid tissue (not recorded which). The receptor comes from an adult man with Graves' disease, either hyperthyroidism or ophthalmopathy (not recorded which).

Here the CDR3 reads CASTADPPPGYTF. The CDR3 DNA reads as TGTGCTAGCACCGCGGACCCCCCCCCTGGCTACACCTTC. This chain joins TRBV7-7 and TRBJ1-2; no clear D gene. Germline CDR1 is SSHAT and CDR2 is FNYEAQ (reference sequence). This CDR3 contains 13 residues.